This TCR beta chain was recovered during a study of OX40 agonist ivuxolimab in advanced cancers. Overall study findings and caveats: The CD4+ and CD8+ T cells in the blood had expanded clonally by week 6 at 0.1 to 3.0 mg/kg. Also showing low normalized T-cell clonal expansion were some of the nonresponders.

With respect to this clone: Its target is unknown.

Here immunoSEQ multiplex PCR was the method, and the copy in TCRdb shows in-frame clones only, minus some. The table has 72,000 or so clones, approximately 89% seen once. V gave up 1 base and J gave up 2 bases; unmatched junction bases: 7. In germline, CDR1 is MGHRA, CDR2 YSYEKL. CDR3 length: 17 residues. The V and J genes are TRBV4-1 and TRBJ2-1; 8 nucleotides agree with TRBD2. Sequences were derived from CD4+ or CD8+ T cells sorted from blood, sampled in a trial of the OX40 agonist ivuxolimab. The clonotype originates from an adult with an advanced solid tumor such as melanoma, head and neck, liver or kidney cancer. The chain's CDR3 is CASSQAVSGSAYNEQFF. The CDR3 region has the DNA TGCGCCAGCAGCCAAGCGGTAAGCGGGAGCGCCTACAATGAGCAGTTCTTC.